This T cell receptor (beta chain) derives from a study of cytomegalovirus exposure and HLA in healthy donors. This CDR3 is built from 14 residues. Germline CDR1 is SEHNR and CDR2 is FQNEAQ (reference sequence). V lost 6 bases and J lost 0, with 8 bases in between. In the PCR, 60 Vbeta and 13 Jbeta primers were used. The data were produced by immunoSEQ multiplex PCR, yet TCRdb's version contains in-frame clones alone and is incomplete. The clone table shows around 76,000 clones, with the ten largest holding about 4.9%. Sequencing was carried out using PBMCs. The receptor was isolated from a man aged 40-55 years in good health and CMV-seronegative. The chain links TRBV7-9 to TRBJ2-2; a weak D match, TRBD1 (6 bases). CDR3 DNA: TGTGCCAGCAGGTACAGGGCGAACACCGGGGAGCTGTTTTTT. Its protein product is CASRYRANTGELFF.